What follows are 29 T cell receptor beta chains derived from one specimen sequenced in a study of blood T cell repertoires in COVID-19. Profiled with immunoSEQ multiplex PCR; TCRdb holds only in-frame clones, not every one. The top ten clones hold 1.1% of a sample with some 190,000 clones, about nine tenths of them seen once. Sequenced sample: peripheral blood. All receptors derive from a man aged 30-40 years with acute or convalescent COVID-19.

CDR3 sequence reads: CASTTGAYNEQFF. DNA for the CDR3: TGTGCCAGCACAACAGGGGCCTACAATGAGCAGTTCTTC. The chain uses TRBV12-3 or TRBV12-4 and TRBJ2-1, with 7 bases fitting TRBD1. V shed 7 bases and J 2 bases; nucleotides not matched to a gene: 2. The CDR3 contains 13 residues.

The chain is built from TRBV30 and TRBJ2-7, with TRBD2 matching 8 bases. The CDR3 runs 14 residues. The ends lost 7 bases at V and 9 bases at J; junction bases unmatched: 17. CDR1 and CDR2 (germline): GTSNPN, SVGIG (reference sequence). CDR3 in amino acids: CASQEGTRGGRQYF. The CDR3 region has the DNA TGTGCCTCTCAGGAGGGGACTCGGGGGGGAAGGCAGTACTTC.

The chain combines TRBV12-3 or TRBV12-4 with TRBJ1-5; 9 bases fit TRBD1. The CDR3 is 13 amino acids. V lost 7 bases and J lost 7; bases outside the gene matches: 5. CDR3 region: CASTDRGKQPQHF. CDR3 nucleotides: TGTGCCAGCACCGACAGGGGGAAACAGCCCCAGCATTTT.

The chain combines TRBV28 with TRBJ1-5; D is unresolved. CDR3 length: 11 residues. Germline V gene sequence: CDR1 MDHEN, CDR2 SYDVKM. V was clipped by 8 bases and J by 4 bases, with 6 bases between them. The chain's CDR3 is CASEGNQPQHF. The CDR3 bases are TGTGCCAGCGAGGGTAATCAGCCCCAGCATTTT.

The chain's CDR3 is CASSPRLRGTGGYTF. The CDR3 nucleotides are TGTGCCAGCAGCCCCCGCCTTAGGGGAACAGGCGGCTACACCTTC. The chain links TRBV7-8 to TRBJ1-2; weak D call: TRBD1 (5 bases). Germline CDR1 and CDR2: SGHVS and FQNEAQ. V dropped 5 bases and J dropped 8 bases, with 21 bases sitting between them. The CDR3 covers 15 residues.

This rearrangement joins TRBV9 to TRBJ2-3; 8 bases are shared with TRBD2. Trimming removed 4 bases from V and 6 bases from J; junction bases left unmatched: 13. This CDR3 has 16 amino acids. Germline CDR1 is SGDLS and CDR2 is YYNGEE. The CDR3 loop reads CASSILSGGPPDTQYF. The CDR3 region has the DNA TGTGCCAGCAGCATACTCTCGGGAGGGCCTCCTGATACGCAGTATTTT.

The J gene is TRBJ1-4, the V gene TRBV7-9; D ambiguous. The CDR3 extends over 14 amino acids. V was clipped by 5 bases and J by 8 bases, with 15 bases between them. Germline V gene sequence: CDR1 SEHNR, CDR2 FQNEAQ (reference sequence). The CDR3 reads CASSRTFGGEKLFF. The CDR3 nucleotides are TGTGCCAGCAGCCGGACGTTCGGAGGGGAAAAACTGTTTTTT.

The chain recombines TRBV18 with TRBJ2-2; D possibly corresponds to TRBD2 (5 bases). Trimming left V 2 bases short and J 8 bases short, with 9 bases between. Germline V CDR1 and CDR2: KGHSH, LQKENI. There are 13 residues in the CDR3. The CDR3 loop is CASSPRETGELFF. The CDR3 DNA reads as TGTGCCAGCTCACCAAGGGAGACGGGGGAGCTGTTTTTT.

The V call is TRBV7-6, the J call TRBJ2-7; D gene ambiguous. The V gene lost 1 base and the J gene lost 0 bases, with 7 bases spanning the gap. CDR1 and CDR2 from the germline V gene are SGHVS and FNYEAQ. This CDR3 comprises 14 residues. The CDR3 sequence is CASSLGGTSYEQYF. DNA of the CDR3: TGTGCCAGCAGCTTAGGAGGAACCTCCTACGAGCAGTACTTC.

Details on this clone: Germline and junction disagree at one end, which may indicate a read error. This chain joins TRBV4-2 and TRBJ2-2; 9 positions agree with TRBD2. The CDR3 is 17 residues long. Germline V gives CDR1 LGHNA, CDR2 YNFKEQ. The CDR3 reads CASTQPAGGENTGELFF. In DNA form, the CDR3 reads TGTGCCAGCACCCAACCCGCGGGAGGGGAAAACACCGGGGAGCTGTTTTTT.

The chain employs TRBV6-1 and TRBJ1-1; TRBD1 matches at 11 bases. The CDR3 extends over 17 amino acids. Germline CDR1 and CDR2: MNHNS and SASEGT. J was trimmed by 8 bases and V by 2 bases; bases with no gene match: 13. In nucleotides, the CDR3 is TGTGCCAGCAGTGAATATTTGAGTAGAAGGACAGGGGGCGAAGCTTTCTTT. Its protein is CASSEYLSRRTGGEAFF.

The gene calls are TRBV6-5 and TRBJ2-2, with D possibly TRBD2 on 6 matching bases. V shed 5 bases and J shed 4 bases, with 14 bases lying between them. This CDR3 has 15 residues. Germline CDR1 is MNHEY and CDR2 is SVGAGI. CDR3: CASSRLRRGTGELFF. CDR3 DNA: TGTGCCAGCAGTCGTCTTAGGCGGGGCACCGGGGAGCTGTTTTTT.

The chain is built from TRBV12-2 and TRBJ2-3; TRBD1, the D gene given by the table, was not confirmed from the DNA. TRBV12-2 is a known pseudogene. The CDR3 length is 16 residues. In DNA, the CDR3 is TGTGCAAGTCGCTTAGGGACAGGGTCCACAACAGATACGCAGTATTTT. Translating gives CASRLGTGSTTDTQYF.

The gene calls are TRBV7-2 and TRBJ2-7, with a possible D match to TRBD2 (7 bases). The CDR3 extends over 17 amino acids. V lost 0 bases and J lost 5, with 20 bases in between. Germline assignment: CDR1 SGHTA and CDR2 FQGNSA. DNA of the CDR3: TGTGCCAGCAGCTTAGCCGGCGGCCCTACGGGGGGCAACGAGCAGTACTTC. Amino acid sequence: CASSLAGGPTGGNEQYF.

V is TRBV7-9 and J is TRBJ2-7; 7 nucleotides match TRBD1. CDR3 size: 13 residues. The ends lost 8 bases at V and 3 bases at J; junction bases unmatched: 7. CDR1 and CDR2 (germline): SEHNR, FQNEAQ (reference sequence). DNA for the CDR3: TGTGCCAGCCAAGACGGGACAGACTACGAGCAGTACTTC. Protein sequence: CASQDGTDYEQYF.

This clone came up a few times. The rearrangement uses TRBV7-2 and TRBJ2-1; D is perhaps TRBD1 (6 bases). Germline CDR1 reads SGHTA; CDR2 reads FQGNSA. The CDR3 consists of 15 residues. Trimming stripped 5 bases from V and 3 bases from J, with 14 bases between. CDR3 in DNA: TGTGCCAGCAGCCCCTTAACAGGGTTCTACAATGAGCAGTTCTTC. Protein sequence: CASSPLTGFYNEQFF.

This clone was seen only once. The chain is built from TRBV28 and TRBJ1-2; D is uncertain. From germline, CDR1 is MDHEN and CDR2 SYDVKM. The CDR3 is 12 residues long. Trimming took off 10 bases at V and 8 bases at J, with 17 bases between the two ends. CDR3 in amino acids: CATWPGNIGYTF. The CDR3 region has the DNA TGTGCCACCTGGCCGGGAAACATCGGCTACACCTTC.

The genes are TRBV19 and TRBJ1-2, with 9 bases lining up with TRBD1. V shed 3 bases and J 0 bases; nucleotides not matched to a gene: 2. The CDR3 has 15 amino acids. Germline CDR1 LNHDA, CDR2 SQIVND (reference sequence). The CDR3 here is CASSIGQGTNYGYTF. In DNA, the CDR3 is TGTGCCAGTAGTATCGGACAGGGGACTAACTATGGCTACACCTTC. The whole variable domain, remainder taken from reference TRBV19 and TRBJ1-2, is DGGITQSPKYLFRKEGQNVTLSCEQNLNHDAMYWYRQDPGQGLRLIYYSQIVNDFQKGDIAEGYSVSREKKESFPLTVTSAQKNPTAFYLCASSIGQGTNYGYTFGSGTRLTVV.

The table lists this clone with a few counts. Other DNA sequences from this sample encode an identical CDR3 as well. V usage is TRBV28 and J usage is TRBJ1-3, with D tentatively TRBD1 (5 bases). CDR1 and CDR2 from the germline V gene are MDHEN and SYDVKM. The germline V and J ends were trimmed by 4 bases and 0 bases, with 7 bases remaining between them. This CDR3 comprises 14 residues. For the CDR3, the DNA is TGTGCCAGCAGTTCGGGGGTCTCTGGAAACACCATATATTTT. Encoded protein: CASSSGVSGNTIYF.

The rearrangement uses TRBV4-2 and TRBJ1-1; 7 bases agree with TRBD1. The CDR3 is made up of 15 amino acids. V dropped 4 bases and J dropped 7; count of bases not matched to a gene: 12. The germline gives CDR1 LGHNA, CDR2 YNFKEQ. The chain's CDR3 is CASSPTTGDQDEAFF. The CDR3, as DNA: TGTGCCAGCAGCCCTACAACAGGGGACCAGGATGAAGCTTTCTTT.

This chain connects TRBV11-3 to TRBJ2-1; 9 bases agree with TRBD2. The CDR3 extends over 15 amino acids. CDR1 and CDR2 (germline): SGHNT, YENEEA. The V segment lost 6 bases and the J segment 4 bases; nucleotides outside the gene matches: 7. The CDR3 region has the DNA TGTGCCAGCAGAAGAGGACTAGCGAGATACAATGAGCAGTTCTTC. Encoded protein: CASRRGLARYNEQFF.

The chain joins TRBV6-1 to TRBJ1-2, with TRBD1 matching 9 bases. The CDR3 covers 15 residues. CDR1 and CDR2 (germline): MNHNS, SASEGT. V lost 1 base and J lost 2; bases outside the gene matches: 2. The CDR3 coding sequence is TGTGCCAGCAGTGAAGACAGGGGGCGGAACTATGGCTACACCTTC. It encodes CASSEDRGRNYGYTF.

There are a few counts of this clone. V usage is TRBV5-1 and J usage is TRBJ2-2, with D possibly matching TRBD1 (6 bases). Germline loops: CDR1 SGHRS, CDR2 YFSETQ. V lost 0 bases to trimming and J lost 7 bases, with 22 bases between them. The CDR3 is made up of 18 amino acids. CDR3 sequence: CASSLASAGTLRGGELFF. The CDR3 DNA sequence: TGCGCCAGCAGCTTGGCCTCGGCAGGGACACTGAGAGGCGGGGAGCTGTTTTTT.

V and J are TRBV10-3 and TRBJ2-1, with TRBD2 identical over 8 bases. Germline-derived CDR1 and CDR2 are ENHRY and SYGVKD. J was trimmed by 9 bases and V by 3 bases; bases with no gene match: 13. There are 16 residues in the CDR3. For the CDR3, the DNA is TGTGCCATCAGTGACCACGTCTCCGGGAGGGCCCTTGAGCAGTTCTTC. It translates to CAISDHVSGRALEQFF.

In this sample, this clone turned up a few times. The chain joins TRBV6-5 to TRBJ1-1; 7 bases match TRBD1. Trimming took 4 bases from V and 1 from J; bases not matched to a gene: 0. Germline assignment: CDR1 MNHEY and CDR2 SVGAGI. The CDR3 consists of 13 residues. The CDR3, as DNA: TGTGCCAGCAGTTGGGACAGGAACACTGAAGCTTTCTTT. Translated, it gives CASSWDRNTEAFF.

This clone was seen only once. This chain joins TRBV10-1 and TRBJ1-3, with no clear D. CDR1 WNHNN and CDR2 SYGVQD come from the germline V gene (reference sequence). Trimming took off 4 bases at V and 11 bases at J, with 12 bases between the two ends. This CDR3 comprises 12 residues. The CDR3 spells CASSGASVAIYF. In nucleotides, the CDR3 is TGCGCCAGCAGTGGGGCGTCGGTGGCCATATATTTT.

V is TRBV20-1 and J is TRBJ2-4; D remains unclear. The CDR3 sequence is 11 residues long. CDR1 and CDR2 (germline): DFQATT, SNEGSKA (reference sequence). Trimming cost V 6 bases and J 8 bases, with 11 bases left between them. The DNA of the CDR3 is TGCAGTGCACCTCTACAGCACATTCAGTACTTC. Translating gives CSAPLQHIQYF.

The chain combines TRBV6-5 with TRBJ1-5, with TRBD1 matching 8 bases. This CDR3 has 14 residues. Germline V gives CDR1 MNHEY, CDR2 SVGAGI. V lost 5 bases to trimming and J lost 6 bases; unmatched junction nucleotides: 6. The CDR3 loop is CASSQTGGGQPQHF. Written as DNA, the CDR3 is TGTGCCAGCAGTCAAACAGGGGGTGGTCAGCCCCAGCATTTT.

The rearrangement links TRBV5-1 to TRBJ1-1, with D maybe TRBD1 (5 bases). Germline V gives CDR1 SGHRS, CDR2 YFSETQ. Trimming took 1 base from V and 4 from J, leaving 14 bases between them. The length of the CDR3 is 15 residues. The CDR3 loop is CASSLRGPLGTEAFF. CDR3 sequence (DNA): TGCGCCAGCAGCTTGAGGGGCCCTCTGGGCACTGAAGCTTTCTTT.